This T cell receptor beta chain was captured in a study of T cells after somatic rescue of genetic block. The assay was immunoSEQ multiplex PCR, and TCRdb's table has in-frame clones only and misses some. The sample has 110,000 or so clones, 85% to 95% seen once. This CDR3 has 16 amino acids. Germline loops: CDR1 LGHNT, CDR2 FRNRAP. V lost 0 bases and J lost 9, with 15 bases in between. The TCR sequence derives from a woman younger than 30. The V call is TRBV12-5, the J call TRBJ1-6; no definite D call. Sequencing input: peripheral blood mononuclear cells (PBMCs). Here the CDR3 DNA reads TGTGCTAGTGGTTTGGTACTAGTAGGGTTCCGTTCACCCCTCCACTTT. It is translated as CASGLVLVGFRSPLHF.